This TCR beta chain was captured in a study of shared T cell receptors in the human thymus. V trimming: 2 bases; J trimming: 2 bases; junction bases outside the gene matches: 8. The CDR3 covers 16 residues. The germline V gene has CDR1 MGHRA and CDR2 YSYEKL. Some clones are missing from TCRdb's copy, which holds only in-frame ones; the method was immunoSEQ multiplex PCR. Of about 610,000 clones listed, approximately 90% are singletons. A further study also used this sample, focusing on human thymus T cells.

The rearrangement joins TRBV4-1 to TRBJ1-2, with 7 bases that match TRBD1. The source is a boy younger than two with a congenital heart defect. Sequencing input: thymocytes. In nucleotides, the CDR3 is TGCGCCAGCAGCCAAAGGGAGACAGGGAGCAACTATGGCTACACCTTC. Translating gives CASSQRETGSNYGYTF.